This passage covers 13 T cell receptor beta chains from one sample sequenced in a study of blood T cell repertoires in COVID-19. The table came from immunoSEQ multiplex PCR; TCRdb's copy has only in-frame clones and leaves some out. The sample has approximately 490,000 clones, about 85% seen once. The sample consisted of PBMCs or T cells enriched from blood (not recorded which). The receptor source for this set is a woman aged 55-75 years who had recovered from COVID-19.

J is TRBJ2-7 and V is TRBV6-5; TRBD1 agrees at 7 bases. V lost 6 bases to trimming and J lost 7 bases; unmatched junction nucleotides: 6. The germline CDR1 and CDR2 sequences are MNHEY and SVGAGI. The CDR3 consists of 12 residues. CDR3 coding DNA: TGTGCCAGCAGGCTACAGGGGTGGGAGCAGTACTTC. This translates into CASRLQGWEQYF.

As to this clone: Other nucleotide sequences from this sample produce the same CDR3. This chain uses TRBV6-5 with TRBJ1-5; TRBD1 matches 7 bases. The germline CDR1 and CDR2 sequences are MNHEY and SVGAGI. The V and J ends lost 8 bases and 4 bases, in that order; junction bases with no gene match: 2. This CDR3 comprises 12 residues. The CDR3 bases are TGTGCCAGCTCGACAGGGAATCAGCCCCAGCATTTT. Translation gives CASSTGNQPQHF.

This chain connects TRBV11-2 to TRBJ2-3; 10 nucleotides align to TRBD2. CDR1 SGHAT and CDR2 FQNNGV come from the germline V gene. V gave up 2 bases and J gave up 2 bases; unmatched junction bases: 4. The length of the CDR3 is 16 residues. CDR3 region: CASSLRLAGATDTQYF. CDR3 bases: TGTGCCAGCAGCTTAAGGCTAGCGGGGGCCACAGATACGCAGTATTTT.

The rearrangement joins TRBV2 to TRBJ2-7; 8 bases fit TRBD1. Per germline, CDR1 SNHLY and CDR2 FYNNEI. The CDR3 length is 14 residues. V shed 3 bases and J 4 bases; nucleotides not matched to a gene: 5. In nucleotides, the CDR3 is TGTGCCAGCAGTGACGACAGGGGAAGATACGAGCAGTACGTC. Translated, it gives CASSDDRGRYEQYV.

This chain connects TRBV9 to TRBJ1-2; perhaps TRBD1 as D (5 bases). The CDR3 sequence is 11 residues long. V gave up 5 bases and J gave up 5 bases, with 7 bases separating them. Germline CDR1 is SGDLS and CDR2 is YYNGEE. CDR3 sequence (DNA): TGTGCCAGCAGTGCAGGGTATGGCTACACCTTC. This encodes CASSAGYGYTF.

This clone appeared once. Here the CDR3 reads CASSEAGGSYGYTF. The CDR3 DNA reads as TGTGCCAGCAGTGAAGCTGGGGGCTCTTATGGCTACACCTTC. The chain links TRBV6-1 to TRBJ1-2, with TRBD1 as a possible D gene (6 bases). V lost 0 bases and J 5 bases, leaving 10 bases between the germline ends. There are 14 residues in the CDR3. Per germline, CDR1 MNHNS and CDR2 SASEGT.

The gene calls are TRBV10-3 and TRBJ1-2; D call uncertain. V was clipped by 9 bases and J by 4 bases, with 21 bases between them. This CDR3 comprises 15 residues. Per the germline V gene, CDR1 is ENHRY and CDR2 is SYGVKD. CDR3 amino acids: CAMGARTTPGYGYTF. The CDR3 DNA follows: TGTGCCATGGGCGCCCGCACGACCCCAGGCTATGGCTACACCTTC.

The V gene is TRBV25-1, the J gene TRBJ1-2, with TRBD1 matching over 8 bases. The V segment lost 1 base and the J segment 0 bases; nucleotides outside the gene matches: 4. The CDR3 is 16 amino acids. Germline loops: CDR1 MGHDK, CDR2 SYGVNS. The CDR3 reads CASSESGGNSNYGYTF. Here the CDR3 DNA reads TGTGCCAGCAGTGAATCAGGGGGCAATTCTAACTATGGCTACACCTTC.

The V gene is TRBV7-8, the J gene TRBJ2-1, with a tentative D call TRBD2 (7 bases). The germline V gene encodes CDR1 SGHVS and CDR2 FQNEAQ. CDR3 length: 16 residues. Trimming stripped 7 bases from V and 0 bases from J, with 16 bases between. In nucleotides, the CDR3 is TGTGCCAGCATCCTGGGGGGGGGCAGCTCCTACAATGAGCAGTTCTTC. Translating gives CASILGGGSSYNEQFF.

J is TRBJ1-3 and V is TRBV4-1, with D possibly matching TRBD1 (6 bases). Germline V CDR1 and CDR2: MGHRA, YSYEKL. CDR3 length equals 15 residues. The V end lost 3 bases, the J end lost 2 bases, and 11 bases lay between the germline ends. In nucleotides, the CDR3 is TGCGCCAGCAGCCATCCCGGACAGACTGGAAACACCATATATTTT. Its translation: CASSHPGQTGNTIYF.

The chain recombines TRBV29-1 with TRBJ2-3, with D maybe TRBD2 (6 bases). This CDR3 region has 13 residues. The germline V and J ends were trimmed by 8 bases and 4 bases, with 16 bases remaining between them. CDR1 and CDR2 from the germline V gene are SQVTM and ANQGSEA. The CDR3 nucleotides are TGCAGCTTCGCCTGGGGGGTCGCAGATACGCAGTATTTT. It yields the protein CSFAWGVADTQYF.

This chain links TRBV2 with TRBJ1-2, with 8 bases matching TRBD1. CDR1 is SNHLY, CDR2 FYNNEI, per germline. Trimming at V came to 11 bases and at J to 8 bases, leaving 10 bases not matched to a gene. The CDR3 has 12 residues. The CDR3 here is CAHRGGAEGYTF. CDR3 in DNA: TGTGCCCACAGGGGGGGAGCGGAAGGCTACACCTTC. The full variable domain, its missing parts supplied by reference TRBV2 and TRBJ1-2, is EPEVTQTPSHQVTQMGQEVILRCVPISNHLYFYWYRQILGQKVEFLVSFYNNEISEKSEIFDDQFSVERPDGSNFTLKIRSTKLEDSAMYFCAHRGGAEGYTFGSGTRLTVV.

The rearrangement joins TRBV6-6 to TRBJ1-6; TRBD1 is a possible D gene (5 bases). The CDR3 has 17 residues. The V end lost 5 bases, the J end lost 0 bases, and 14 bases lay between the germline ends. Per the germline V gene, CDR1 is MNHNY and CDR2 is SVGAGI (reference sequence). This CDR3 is CASSPGLGGSYNSPLHF. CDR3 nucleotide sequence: TGTGCCAGCAGTCCCGGTCTGGGGGGCTCCTATAATTCACCCCTCCACTTT.